This T cell receptor (beta chain) is drawn from a study of OX40 agonist ivuxolimab in advanced cancers. Study as a whole: Eligibility admitted prior anti-PD-1, anti-PD-L1 or anti-CTLA-4 therapy; about 42% had some. A partial response was reached by three patients: one with hepatocellular carcinoma and two with cutaneous melanoma.

Clones were sequenced by immunoSEQ multiplex PCR, and TCRdb holds only the in-frame ones, with some missing. This table has 25,000 to 30,000 clones, roughly 80% appearing once. The receptor's source is an adult with an advanced solid tumor such as melanoma, head and neck, liver or kidney cancer. The source material was CD4+ or CD8+ T cells sorted from blood, sampled in a trial of the OX40 agonist ivuxolimab.

The CDR3 region has the DNA TGTGCCAGCAGCGGCGACAATGAGCAGTTCTTC. This translates into CASSGDNEQFF. The chain recombines TRBV9 with TRBJ2-1; no reliable D call. CDR3 length equals 11 residues. Germline CDR1 reads SGDLS; CDR2 reads YYNGEE. Deletions cut 3 bases from V and 5 bases from J, with 3 bases between.